This passage covers 14 T cell receptor beta chains from one sample sequenced in a study of beta chain features in type 1 diabetes. Isolated RNA was reverse transcribed in full, so expressed TCRB transcripts were sequenced. Here immunoSEQ multiplex PCR was the method, and the copy in TCRdb shows in-frame clones only, minus some. The sample contains around 500,000 clones, 30% of which appear only once. Sequenced input: naive CD4+ T cells from blood. These receptors were taken from a young man in good health.

The genes are TRBV7-9 and TRBJ2-1; the match to TRBD2 covers 7 bases. The CDR3 is 15 residues long. CDR1 is SEHNR and CDR2 is FQNEAQ in the germline V gene (reference sequence). J lost 3 bases, V lost 3 bases, and 5 bases had no gene match. CDR3 amino acids: CASSFAGAVYNEQFF. The DNA for the CDR3 is TGTGCCAGCAGCTTCGCGGGAGCGGTCTACAATGAGCAGTTCTTC.

This clone was detected only a few times. Other DNA sequences in the same sample also yield this CDR3. The chain recombines TRBV18 with TRBJ2-3; D unclear. There are 12 residues in the CDR3. CDR1 and CDR2 from the germline V gene are KGHSH and LQKENI. Deletions cut 3 bases from V and 4 bases from J, with 5 bases between. CDR3 amino acids: CASSPGADTQYF. CDR3 in DNA: TGTGCCAGCTCACCTGGGGCAGATACGCAGTATTTT.

In the case of this clone: The junction departs from the called germline gene at one end, perhaps through a read error. The CDR3 protein is CASSYHPQGTRNF. CDR3 nucleotides: TGTGCCAGCAGTTACCATCCCCAGGGAACTCGAAACTTC. The chain combines TRBV6-6 with TRBJ2-5; maybe TRBD1 (5 bases). The V gene's germline CDR1 is MNHNY and CDR2 SVGAGI (reference sequence). CDR3 size: 13 residues.

Worth noting for this clone: The same CDR3 can be traced to other DNA sequences in this sample. The J gene is TRBJ1-1, the V gene TRBV9; D uncertain. The CDR3 is 14 amino acids. Germline CDR1 reads SGDLS; CDR2 reads YYNGEE. The V and J ends lost 0 bases and 0 bases respectively, with 6 bases between them. CDR3 nucleotide sequence: TGTGCCAGCAGCGTAGGGCAGCTGAACACTGAAGCTTTCTTT. Protein: CASSVGQLNTEAFF.

The chain combines TRBV23-1 with TRBJ2-4, with 8 bases that match TRBD1. TRBV23-1 is given ORF status, its function remaining uncertain. The ends lost 4 bases at V and 4 bases at J; junction bases unmatched: 3. This CDR3 spans 14 amino acids. The DNA of the CDR3 is TGCGCCAGCAGTCTTACAGGGGGTAAAAACATTCAGTACTTC. It is translated as CASSLTGGKNIQYF.

In its sample, this clone was seen a few times. The J gene is TRBJ2-1, the V gene TRBV25-1; the D gene is possibly TRBD1 (6 bases). The germline V and J ends were trimmed by 5 bases and 9 bases, with 14 bases remaining between them. The germline V gene encodes CDR1 MGHDK and CDR2 SYGVNS. CDR3 length equals 13 residues. The CDR3 spells CASSKQGIPEQFF. The CDR3 DNA is TGTGCCAGCAGTAAGCAGGGGATTCCTGAGCAGTTCTTC.

The table lists this clone with a few counts. V usage is TRBV4-2 and J usage is TRBJ2-1; D is perhaps TRBD1 or TRBD2 (6 bases each). The CDR3 spans 14 residues. The V end was cut by 5 bases, the J end by 9 bases, with 17 bases between. Germline CDR1 and CDR2: LGHNA and YNFKEQ. CDR3 residues: CASSELRGPSEQFF. DNA of the CDR3: TGTGCCAGCAGCGAACTACGGGGGCCTAGTGAGCAGTTCTTC.

This clone appeared a few times. The genes are TRBV19 and TRBJ2-1; 8 bases line up with TRBD1. CDR1 and CDR2 from the germline V gene are LNHDA and SQIVND (reference sequence). This CDR3 is 14 amino acids long. Trimming at V came to 1 base and at J to 9 bases, leaving 5 bases not matched to a gene. In DNA form, the CDR3 reads TGTGCCAGTAGTATAGGCAGGGGGCTCGGTGAGCAGTTCTTC. Its translation is CASSIGRGLGEQFF.

V usage is TRBV28 and J usage is TRBJ1-2, with 11 bases identical to TRBD1. Germline V gene lookup returns CDR1 MDHEN and CDR2 SYDVKM. V dropped 9 bases and J dropped 2; count of bases not matched to a gene: 5. The CDR3 runs 14 residues. CDR3: CASGTGGSNYGYTF. For the CDR3, the DNA is TGTGCCAGTGGGACAGGGGGGTCCAACTATGGCTACACCTTC.

This clone was counted a single time. The chain combines TRBV7-2 with TRBJ2-1; 9 nucleotides line up with TRBD1. V was clipped by 1 base and J by 4 bases; unmatched bases: 8. Germline CDR1 SGHTA, CDR2 FQGNSA. The CDR3 runs 17 residues. CDR3 DNA: TGTGCCAGCAGCTTAGTTGCGCGGGACAGGGCATACAATGAGCAGTTCTTC. Translation: CASSLVARDRAYNEQFF.

This chain uses TRBV4-3 with TRBJ1-1, with a tentative D call TRBD1 (5 bases). The germline gives CDR1 LGHNA, CDR2 YSLEER. Trimming removed 6 bases at V and 4 bases at J, with 12 bases between. The CDR3 has 13 residues. For the CDR3, the DNA is TGCGCCAGCAGACTAAGCAGGGCCACTGAAGCTTTCTTT. It yields the protein CASRLSRATEAFF.

The V call is TRBV7-9, the J call TRBJ1-4; TRBD1 might be the D (6 bases). Germline V gene sequence: CDR1 SEHNR, CDR2 FQNEAQ (reference sequence). The CDR3 is 15 residues long. Trimming cost V 7 bases and J 5 bases, with 17 bases left between them. CDR3 residues: CASTWGDRTNEKLFF. The CDR3 bases are TGTGCCAGCACCTGGGGAGACAGGACGAATGAAAAACTGTTTTTT.

The V and J genes are TRBV7-9 and TRBJ2-7, with D perhaps matching TRBD1 (6 bases). This CDR3 contains 16 residues. Germline CDR1 SEHNR, CDR2 FQNEAQ (reference sequence). The V gene lost 7 bases and the J gene lost 5 bases, with 24 bases spanning the gap. CDR3 nucleotide sequence: TGTGCCAGCACCCTCGGTTCGGCAGGGGTGTATCACGAGCAGTACTTC. It translates to CASTLGSAGVYHEQYF.

This sequence joins TRBV4-2 and TRBJ2-1; 8 bases are a match to TRBD2. Germline trimming cut 1 base from V and 2 bases from J; bases unmatched to any gene: 7. Germline CDR1 reads LGHNA; CDR2 reads YNFKEQ. This CDR3 has 17 residues. CDR3 sequence: CASSQGMAGGPYNEQFF. CDR3 in DNA: TGTGCCAGCAGCCAAGGGATGGCGGGAGGACCCTACAATGAGCAGTTCTTC.